This is a list of T cell receptor beta chains from one sample in a study of blood T cell repertoires in COVID-19. Profiled with immunoSEQ multiplex PCR; TCRdb holds only in-frame clones, not every one. The data contain about 300,000 clones, approximately 87% of them seen just once; the ten biggest clones take up about 1.6%. Sequencing was done on a sample of peripheral blood. The origin of the receptors is a woman aged 40 to 55 who had recovered from COVID-19. Both conserved end residues are part of each CDR3. Not all rows give a size; the values are once, few, many and, for expanded clones, a class.

V	J	size	length	CDR3
TRBV7-9	TRBJ2-3	.	16	CASSLVAGGYTDTQYF
TRBV12-5	TRBJ1-1	.	16	CASGLVLGKLGTEAFF
TRBV4-1	TRBJ1-2	.	15	CASSQEEDFRYGYTF
TRBV6-6	TRBJ1-1	.	15	CASSYPGQGVTEAFF
TRBV27	TRBJ2-7	.	15	CASSFGGGANYEQYF
TRBV6-5	TRBJ1-3	.	15	CASSYGRSEGNTIYF
TRBV10-2	TRBJ1-5	.	14	CASSKDSSNQPQHF
TRBV6-1	TRBJ2-2	.	16	CASSGWGRGGAGELFF
TRBV18	TRBJ1-6	.	15	CASSLGQGGNSPLHF
TRBV5-1	TRBJ1-2	.	14	CASNEPGQSYGYTF
TRBV5-4	TRBJ2-5	.	14	CASSSRDSEETQYF
TRBV5-1	TRBJ2-1	.	14	CASSLGPGDNEQFF
TRBV5-6	TRBJ2-7	once	14	CASTFGLAREEQYF
TRBV6-5	TRBJ1-2	.	13	CASSPGQGDGYTF
TRBV19	TRBJ1-3	.	15	CASLPRQGAGNTIYF
TRBV18	TRBJ2-1	.	15	CASSPNAGGRNEQFF
TRBV7-8	TRBJ1-5	.	16	CASSSGLIYSNQPQHF
TRBV6-5	TRBJ1-1	.	14	CASSSPFRNTEAFF
TRBV7-9	TRBJ2-3	.	15	CASSLSESLTDTQYF
TRBV5-4	TRBJ2-7	.	15	CASSQGGQTLNEQYF
TRBV11-3	TRBJ1-3	.	15	CASSPGQGTEGTIYF
TRBV5-1	TRBJ1-5	.	15	CASSLGGTDNQPQHF
TRBV4-1	TRBJ1-4	.	18	CASSQVRDRGLSGEKLFF
TRBV11-1	TRBJ1-1	.	15	CASSLRGGLTTEAFF
TRBV5-4	TRBJ1-2	.	14	CASSFPGQGYGYTF
TRBV2	TRBJ1-1	few	14	CASRWTGGNTEAFF
TRBV5-5	TRBJ2-7	.	16	CASSLVLAGGSYEQYF
TRBV7-2	TRBJ1-5	once	16	CASSQTAGLGNQPQHF
TRBV6-5	TRBJ2-2	once	14	CASSYSRDTGELFF
TRBV6-6	TRBJ1-2	.	14	CASSYSEGEGAYTF
TRBV2	TRBJ1-6	.	18	CASFLGDTISSYNSPLHF
TRBV9	TRBJ2-2	.	15	CASSVTGLNTGELFF
TRBV9	TRBJ2-6	.	20	CASSGGTGAARNSGANVLTF
TRBV3-1/TRBV3-2	TRBJ1-3	.	18	CASSLGGTRGGSGNTIYF
TRBV7-2	TRBJ2-5	.	16	CASSLVAGGPGETQYF
TRBV3-1/TRBV3-2	TRBJ2-7	once	18	CASSPLKKQGSAIYEQYF
TRBV7-2	TRBJ1-2	.	15	CASSLARDSNYGYTF
TRBV9	TRBJ2-7	.	16	CASSTGTGIGTYEQYF
TRBV7-7	TRBJ2-5	.	14	CASSSGTGSKTQYF
TRBV29-1	TRBJ2-7	.	13	CSVEGAGTYEQYF
TRBV6-6	TRBJ2-1	.	12	CASSYSTLEQFF
TRBV7-9	TRBJ1-1	.	13	CASSPYGGTEAFF
TRBV7-3	TRBJ2-1	.	15	CASSPLGGLYNEQFF
TRBV7-9	TRBJ2-1	once	15	CASSPRGGQGYEQFF